These 18 T cell receptor beta chains share one sample of origin, sequenced in a study of identical twins. TCRdb passed the 5' RACE reads through MiXCR, listing each CDR3 protein once. The sample lists a few hundred thousand distinct CDR3 sequences; 6.5% to 8% were seen once. The same data also contributed to another study, on T cells expressing NK-cell markers.

Sequencing was done on a sample of CD8+ T cells sorted from blood. These TCRs come from a woman under 30 in good health.

The chain recombines TRBV11-2 with TRBJ1-3; D may be TRBD1 (5 bases). This CDR3 has 18 residues. Trimming left V 0 bases short and J 0 bases short, with 15 bases between. Germline CDR1 reads SGHAT; CDR2 reads FQNNGV. CDR3 nucleotide sequence: TGTGCCAGCAGCTTAGAGGGTTGGTCGCAGGGCTCTGGAAACACCATATATTTT. Translating it yields CASSLEGWSQGSGNTIYF.

This rearrangement joins TRBV7-6 to TRBJ2-1; D is possibly TRBD1 (8 bases). CDR1 is SGHVS, CDR2 FNYEAQ, per germline. V lost 5 bases and J 9 bases, leaving 26 bases between the germline ends. There are 17 residues in the CDR3. CDR3 residues: CASSLDSPTHRGGEQFF. In nucleotides, the CDR3 is TGTGCCAGCAGCCTAGACTCCCCAACGCACAGGGGGGGTGAGCAGTTCTTC.

The genes are TRBV5-6 and TRBJ2-1; maybe TRBD1 (5 bases). V gave up 1 base and J gave up 6 bases, with 14 bases separating them. In germline, CDR1 is SGHDT, CDR2 YYEEEE. The CDR3 extends over 15 amino acids. CDR3 in DNA: TGTGCCAGCAGCTTGCCGAGCAGGGTCGGCAATGAGCAGTTCTTC. It translates to CASSLPSRVGNEQFF.

V usage is TRBV3-1 and J usage is TRBJ2-5; tentatively, D is TRBD1 or TRBD2 (5 bases each). Germline values: CDR1 LGHDT, CDR2 YNNKEL (reference sequence). Deletions cut 2 bases from V and 3 bases from J, with 10 bases between. The CDR3 spans 14 residues. The CDR3, as DNA: TGTGCCAGCAGCCAAATGGGGACCGAAGAGACCCAGTACTTC. Amino acids: CASSQMGTEETQYF.

The chain uses TRBV7-9 and TRBJ2-7; a possible D gene is TRBD1 (5 bases). V lost 4 bases and J 4 bases, leaving 8 bases between the germline ends. Germline V CDR1 and CDR2: SEHNR, FQNEAQ (reference sequence). The CDR3 contains 12 residues. Here the CDR3 reads CASSSRVYEQYF. The CDR3 DNA reads TGTGCCAGCAGCTCCAGGGTTTACGAGCAGTACTTC.

This clonotype was seen a handful of times. V usage is TRBV3-1 and J usage is TRBJ2-3; D uncertain. The V and J ends lost 5 bases and 0 bases respectively, with 12 bases between them. This CDR3 spans 15 amino acids. Germline assignment: CDR1 LGHDT and CDR2 YNNKEL (reference sequence). CDR3 coding DNA: TGTGCCAGCAGCTCTATCGGTGGCAGCACAGATACGCAGTATTTT. Translating it yields CASSSIGGSTDTQYF.

Only a few counts were recorded for this clonotype. The chain has TRBV7-2 and TRBJ2-7; unclear D gene. The germline V gene encodes CDR1 SGHTA and CDR2 FQGNSA. This CDR3 has 16 residues. V gave up 8 bases and J gave up 2 bases, with 22 bases separating them. CDR3 DNA sequence: TGTGCCAGCGGATCATATGGCCCCCCGGCCGCCTACGAGCAGTACTTC. Protein sequence: CASGSYGPPAAYEQYF.

The rearrangement uses TRBV20-1 and TRBJ2-3, with TRBD2 identical over 10 bases. V shed 0 bases and J 3 bases; nucleotides not matched to a gene: 12. This CDR3 comprises 18 residues. Germline CDR1 reads DFQATT; CDR2 reads SNEGSKA (reference sequence). In DNA, the CDR3 is TGCAGTGCTAGAGAGCGGTTCTGGGAGCGGGAGGGAACAGATACGCAGTATTTT. It translates to CSARERFWEREGTDTQYF.

A few counts support this clonotype. The chain is built from TRBV6-5 and TRBJ2-1; 9 bases agree with TRBD1. This CDR3 contains 14 residues. Germline V gene data show CDR1 as MNHEY and CDR2 as SVGAGI. After removal of 2 bases from V and 8 bases from J, the junction contained 4 bases not matched to a gene. CDR3 amino acids: CASSYNRGRDEQFF. The CDR3 DNA reads as TGTGCCAGCAGTTACAACAGGGGGCGGGATGAGCAGTTCTTC.

This clonotype appeared many times. This chain uses TRBV7-9 with TRBJ2-1, with D possibly being TRBD1 or TRBD2 (5 bases each). The CDR3 length is 14 residues. With 3 bases removed from V and 6 bases from J, the gap between germline ends came to 12 bases. Germline loops: CDR1 SEHNR, CDR2 FQNEAQ (reference sequence). The CDR3 nucleotides read TGTGCCAGCAGCTTTGGGGGAGTCCCCAATGAGCAGTTCTTC. It is translated as CASSFGGVPNEQFF.

This clonotype occurred a few times. The chain uses TRBV9 and TRBJ2-1, with TRBD2 matching 9 bases. Trimming cost V 0 bases and J 1 base; bases outside gene matches: 8. CDR3 length: 18 amino acids. CDR1 is SGDLS and CDR2 is YYNGEE in the germline V gene. The CDR3 is CASSVVKGREGSYNEQFF. As DNA, the CDR3 is TGTGCCAGCAGCGTAGTTAAAGGGCGGGAGGGATCCTACAATGAGCAGTTCTTC.

This clonotype was seen just once. The rearrangement links TRBV6-5 to TRBJ2-7; tentative D call: TRBD2 (6 bases). The germline gives CDR1 MNHEY, CDR2 SVGAGI. This CDR3 region has 16 residues. Trimming shortened V by 0 bases and J by 6 bases, and 18 bases separated the two germline ends. The CDR3 DNA sequence: TGTGCCAGCAGTTACTCCGTGGGGGGAGGCATCTCCGAGCAGTACTTC. Amino acid sequence: CASSYSVGGGISEQYF.

This clonotype turned up a few times. The chain combines TRBV5-1 with TRBJ2-3; D is undetermined. This CDR3 is built from 16 residues. Germline V CDR1 and CDR2: SGHRS, YFSETQ. The V end was cut by 0 bases, the J end by 2 bases, with 13 bases between. CDR3 sequence reads: CASSLDLDTFTDTQYF. The CDR3 coding sequence is TGCGCCAGCAGCTTGGACCTAGACACCTTCACAGATACGCAGTATTTT.

The chain couples TRBV4-1 to TRBJ2-1, with D tentatively TRBD2 (6 bases). The CDR3 has 14 residues. V was shortened by 1 base and J by 4 bases, with 8 bases between the two germline ends. Germline CDR1 and CDR2: MGHRA and YSYEKL. The CDR3: CASSQAAGYNEQFF. CDR3 nucleotides: TGCGCCAGCAGCCAAGCGGCGGGATACAATGAGCAGTTCTTC.

V usage is TRBV20-1 and J usage is TRBJ2-2; the D gene is possibly TRBD2 (6 bases). The CDR3 spans 16 residues. Germline CDR1 DFQATT, CDR2 SNEGSKA (reference sequence). V lost 6 bases, J lost 1 base, and 18 bases lay in between. The CDR3 DNA reads as TGCAGTGCCCTCAGGATACTAGCTATGAACACCGGGGAGCTGTTTTTT. This codes for CSALRILAMNTGELFF.

This clonotype was recorded many times. The V call is TRBV6-2 or TRBV6-3, the J call TRBJ2-3, with a possible D match to TRBD1 (5 bases). The CDR3 extends over 12 amino acids. Trimming pared 0 bases from V and 9 bases from J, leaving 7 bases between. CDR1 is MNHEY and CDR2 is SVGEGT in the germline V gene. CDR3 protein: CASSYSQETQYF. The DNA of the CDR3 is TGTGCCAGCAGTTACTCACAGGAGACGCAGTATTTT.

This clonotype was detected a few times. The chain joins TRBV7-9 to TRBJ2-7; D may match TRBD1 or TRBD2 (5 bases each). The CDR3 contains 14 residues. CDR1 and CDR2 from the germline V gene are SEHNR and FQNEAQ (reference sequence). V dropped 5 bases and J dropped 3 bases, with 14 bases sitting between them. The CDR3 region has the DNA TGTGCCAGCAGCCCCGCAGAGGGGCACTACGAGCAGTACTTC. It is translated as CASSPAEGHYEQYF.

The chain joins TRBV11-3 to TRBJ2-7, with a possible D match to TRBD1 (6 bases). CDR1 and CDR2 (germline): SGHNT, YENEEA. Trimming took off 0 bases at V and 1 base at J, with 13 bases between the two ends. This CDR3 spans 16 amino acids. CDR3 DNA: TGTGCCAGCAGCTTAGATCCTCCACAGGGTTCCTACGAGCAGTACTTC. Its translation is CASSLDPPQGSYEQYF.